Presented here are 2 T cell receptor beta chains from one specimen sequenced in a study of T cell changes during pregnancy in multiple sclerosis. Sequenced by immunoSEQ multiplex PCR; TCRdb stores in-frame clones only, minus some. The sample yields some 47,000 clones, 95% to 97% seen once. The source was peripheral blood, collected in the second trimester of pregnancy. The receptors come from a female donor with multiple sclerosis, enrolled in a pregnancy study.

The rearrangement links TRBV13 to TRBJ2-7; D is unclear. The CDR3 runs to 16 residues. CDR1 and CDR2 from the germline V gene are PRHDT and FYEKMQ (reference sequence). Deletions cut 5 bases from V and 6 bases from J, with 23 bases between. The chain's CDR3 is CASSETSRPSSSEQYF. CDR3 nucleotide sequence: TGTGCCAGCAGCGAAACCTCGCGGCCGTCTTCTTCCGAGCAGTACTTC.

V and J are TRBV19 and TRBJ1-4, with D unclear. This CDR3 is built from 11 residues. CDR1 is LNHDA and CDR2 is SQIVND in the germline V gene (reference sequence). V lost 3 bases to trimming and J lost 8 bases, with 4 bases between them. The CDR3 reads CASSMEEKLFF. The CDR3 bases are TGTGCCAGTAGTATGGAGGAAAAACTGTTTTTT.